This TCR beta chain emerged from a study of shared clonotypes between healthy human individuals. Study as a whole: Per donor, three plates held CD4 naive cells, three held CD4 memory, two held CD8 naive and one held CD8 memory. Regarding the study as a whole: Sequencing depth was predicted to influence how clonotypes are shared among donors. Donor scarcity curtailed the genetic and exposure-history diversity represented herein. Memory subsets generally showed lower estimated richness than naive subsets.

Assay: immunoSEQ multiplex PCR; the TCRdb copy retains only in-frame clones and omits some. This table holds about 2.3 million clones, over 85% found once. Germline-derived CDR1 and CDR2 are SGHAT and FQNNGV. The V and J ends lost 5 bases and 4 bases, in that order; junction bases with no gene match: 5. The CDR3 length is 14 residues. Remarks on this clone: As yet, its antigen is unknown.

The V and J genes are TRBV11-2 and TRBJ1-3; 7 bases agree with TRBD1. The source material was naive CD4+ T cells from PBMCs. The sample's subset: CD45RA+ positively selected. The receptor's source is a man aged 18 to 29 in good health. Some clones in this sample may be carry-over from other donors' samples. The CDR3 DNA follows: TGTGCCAGCAGCCTGACAGGGCTCGGAAACACCATATATTTT. As protein: CASSLTGLGNTIYF.